These T cell receptor beta chains were read from a single sample in a study of T cells in Graves' hyperthyroidism and ophthalmopathy. A single record per CDR3 protein comes from TCRdb applying MiXCR to the multiplex PCR reads. The table has around 250,000 distinct CDR3 sequences, approximately 23% seen once. The sequenced material came from blood. All receptors derive from a woman in her forties with Graves' ophthalmopathy. Both conserved end residues are part of each CDR3. D genes are given only for firm matches. Clone size is not always given. Where it is, it says once, few, many or a class for expanded clones.

14,TRBV28,TRBD1,many,TRBJ1-1,TGTGCCAGCAGCCCCGACAGGGGGAACACTGAAGCTTTCTTT,CASSPDRGNTEAFF
15,TRBV6-1,TRBD1,few,TRBJ2-7,TGTGCCAGCAGCAAATTCGGGACAGGGAAGGACGAGCAGTACTTC,CASSKFGTGKDEQYF
13,TRBV27,.,many,TRBJ2-5,TGTGCCAGCAGTCCGACGATCCAAGAGACCCAGTACTTC,CASSPTIQETQYF
13,TRBV7-9,.,.,TRBJ2-5,TGTGCCAGCAGCCCGGGACGGTCCGAGACCCAGTACTTC,CASSPGRSETQYF
14,TRBV28,.,many,TRBJ2-7,TGTGCCAGCAGTTTGGCATCATTCGGCTACGAGCAGTACTTC,CASSLASFGYEQYF
14,TRBV5-1,TRBD1,.,TRBJ1-1,TGCGCCAGCAGCTCTCCGGGACAGGGGTCTGAAGCTTTCTTT,CASSSPGQGSEAFF
17,TRBV28,TRBD1,many,TRBJ1-5,TGTGCCAGCAGTTCAACGACCGGGACAGGGGCAAATCAGCCCCAGCATTTT,CASSSTTGTGANQPQHF
14,TRBV4-1,.,many,TRBJ2-7,TGCGCCAGCAGCCAATCTGAGGGGGCCTACGAGCAGTACTTC,CASSQSEGAYEQYF
15,TRBV12-3/TRBV12-4,TRBD2,once,TRBJ2-7,TGTGCCAGCAGCCAGAGCGGGAGGGCGACCTACGAGCAGTACTTC,CASSQSGRATYEQYF
15,TRBV5-1,TRBD2,many,TRBJ2-7,TGCGCCAGCAGCTTCGGACTAGCGGGAGAGTGGGAGCAGTACTTC,CASSFGLAGEWEQYF
15,TRBV7-7,.,many,TRBJ2-2,TGTGCTAGCAGCCCATTGACTAGACTCCCCGGGGAGCTGTTTTTT,CASSPLTRLPGELFF
14,TRBV12-3/TRBV12-4,TRBD1,.,TRBJ2-7,TGTGCCAGCAGCCCTACAGGGGGCCGCTACGAGCAGTACTTC,CASSPTGGRYEQYF
11,TRBV28,.,many,TRBJ2-7,TGTGCCAGCAGCCAGATGTTCGAGCAGTACTTC,CASSQMFEQYF
16,TRBV13,TRBD2,few,TRBJ2-3,TGTGCCAGCAGCGCGCCGGGACTAGCGGCATCAGATACGCAGTATTTT,CASSAPGLAASDTQYF
12,TRBV12-3/TRBV12-4,.,many,TRBJ2-7,TGTGCCAGCAGTTGGCAACATGGCGAGCAGTACTTC,CASSWQHGEQYF
15,TRBV27,.,once,TRBJ1-5,TGTGCCAGCAGAGGGGGGGAGACGGGAGATCAGCCCCAGCATTTT,CASRGGETGDQPQHF
12,TRBV20-1,.,.,TRBJ1-1,TGCAGTGCAGGACAGATGAACACTGAAGCTTTCTTT,CSAGQMNTEAFF
15,TRBV6-1,TRBD1,many,TRBJ1-2,TGTGCCAGCAGTGGCCTGGGGACAGCTAACTATGGCTACACCTTC,CASSGLGTANYGYTF
14,TRBV5-1,TRBD1,many,TRBJ1-6,TGCGCCAGCAGCGTCGGACAGGACCATTCACCCCTCCACTTT,CASSVGQDHSPLHF
15,TRBV6-5,TRBD1,many,TRBJ2-7,TGTGCCAGCAGTACCTCGGGGACAGGGGGATACGAGCAGTACTTC,CASSTSGTGGYEQYF
14,TRBV19,.,.,TRBJ1-2,TGTGCCAGTACCCTTGGCGGTGGTAACTATGGCTACACCTTC,CASTLGGGNYGYTF
17,TRBV12-3/TRBV12-4,TRBD2,many,TRBJ2-5,TGTGCCACCCTAGGGCGGGAGCGGGTTTCTTGCCAAGAGACCCAGTACTTC,CATLGRERVSCQETQYF
13,TRBV28,.,.,TRBJ1-2,TGTGCCAGCTCATGCGGCGCGACAAGATCCTACATCTTC,CASSCGATRSYIF
11,TRBV29-1,.,many,TRBJ1-1,TGCAGCGTTGTGGCTGGACCTGAAGCTTTCTTT,CSVVAGPEAFF
14,TRBV20-1,TRBD2,.,TRBJ2-7,TGCAGTGCTAGAACTCGGGGGGAGGCCTACGAGCAGTACTTC,CSARTRGEAYEQYF
15,TRBV7-9,TRBD2,many,TRBJ2-7,TGTGCCAGCAGCTTCTCGGCTAGCGGGATTCCCCAGCAGTACTTC,CASSFSASGIPQQYF
15,TRBV7-6,.,many,TRBJ1-1,TGTGCCAGCAGCTCCAACCCTGGGGGAGTCACTGAAGCTTTCTTT,CASSSNPGGVTEAFF
12,TRBV6-5,.,many,TRBJ2-5,TGTGCCAGCAGTTACCCCACTGGGACCCAGTACTTC,CASSYPTGTQYF
17,TRBV28,TRBD1,many,TRBJ1-5,TGTGCCACCGCTAAAAGACAGGGCCAGGGCGGCAATCAGCCCCAGCATTTT,CATAKRQGQGGNQPQHF
15,TRBV11-2,TRBD2,many,TRBJ2-4,TGTGCCAGCAGCCCCCATTCTAGCGGAAGAAACATTCAGTACTTC,CASSPHSSGRNIQYF
15,TRBV9,TRBD1,many,TRBJ2-5,TGTGCCAGCAGCGCTGGGACAGGGAGTGGGGAGACCCAGTACTTC,CASSAGTGSGETQYF
12,TRBV20-1,.,once,TRBJ1-2,TGCAGTGCTAGTATGGGGGCTTCTGGCTACACCTTC,CSASMGASGYTF
18,TRBV4-1,.,many,TRBJ1-2,TGCGCCAGCAGCCAAGTTAAGGGGACCGCTGTAGACGTATATGGCTACACCTTC,CASSQVKGTAVDVYGYTF
14,TRBV6-5,TRBD1,many,TRBJ1-5,TGTGCCAGCCGGAGGGGGCTTAGCAATCAGCCCCAGCATTTT,CASRRGLSNQPQHF
13,TRBV7-2,.,few,TRBJ1-2,TGTGCCAGCAGCTTAGGGCCCAGCTATGGCTACACCTTC,CASSLGPSYGYTF
17,TRBV28,TRBD2,many,TRBJ2-2,TGTGCCAGCAGTTTGGAACTAGCGGGAGATCACACCGGGGAGCTGTTTTTT,CASSLELAGDHTGELFF
14,TRBV6-5,.,many,TRBJ1-5,TGTGCCAGCAGACTGTCAGGTAGCAATCAGCCCCAGCATTTT,CASRLSGSNQPQHF
16,TRBV18,TRBD1,many,TRBJ1-1,TGTGCCAGCTCAACGGGACAGGGACGATCAAACACTGAAGCTTTCTTT,CASSTGQGRSNTEAFF
14,TRBV12-3/TRBV12-4,.,many,TRBJ2-7,TGTGCCAGCAGCACGACAGGATTGGGCTACGAGCGGTACTTC,CASSTTGLGYERYF
16,TRBV12-3/TRBV12-4,.,many,TRBJ2-5,TGTGCCAGCAGTTTAGCGATCACAGGAAACCAAGAGACCCAGTACTTC,CASSLAITGNQETQYF
15,TRBV4-1,.,many,TRBJ1-2,TGCGCCAGCAGCCAAGACGAAACAGTGAACTATGGCTACACCTTC,CASSQDETVNYGYTF
15,TRBV28,.,.,TRBJ2-4,TGTGCCAGCAGCCCGGGATTTCTAGCCAAAAACATTCAGTACTTC,CASSPGFLAKNIQYF
14,TRBV28,.,many,TRBJ2-7,TGTGCCAGCAGTACGGCCCTAACCGGGGGCGAGCAGTACTTC,CASSTALTGGEQYF
15,TRBV30,.,few,TRBJ1-6,TGTGCCTGGAGTGTAACCATCGGGAATAATTCACCCCTCCACTTT,CAWSVTIGNNSPLHF
15,TRBV3-1,.,many,TRBJ2-5,TGTGCCAGCAGCAACCGGGCCCCGAGCATGGAGACCCAGTACTTC,CASSNRAPSMETQYF
13,TRBV6-1,.,few,TRBJ1-5,TGTGCCAGCAGTGCTCAAGTGAGTCAGCCCCAGCATTTT,CASSAQVSQPQHF
13,TRBV12-3/TRBV12-4,.,.,TRBJ1-1,TGTGCCAGCAGTAGGGGCAGCCACACTGAAGCTTTCTTT,CASSRGSHTEAFF
14,TRBV27,.,many,TRBJ1-5,TGTGCCAGCAGCCGCACGGGTAGCAATCAGCCCCAGCATTTT,CASSRTGSNQPQHF
13,TRBV4-2,.,few,TRBJ1-2,TGTGCCAGCAGCCAAGATTGGACATACGGCTACACCTTC,CASSQDWTYGYTF
14,TRBV2,.,many,TRBJ2-7,TGTGCCAGCAGTGAGTCCTGGGGCTCCTACGAGCAGTACTTC,CASSESWGSYEQYF
18,TRBV10-3,.,few,TRBJ2-2,TGTGCCATCAGACCTGGGGACAACCGAGATGCGAACACCGGGGAGCTGTCTTTT,CAIRPGDNRDANTGELSF
14,TRBV12-3/TRBV12-4,TRBD1,.,TRBJ2-2,TGTGCCAGCAAGGCGACGGGACAGGCCGAGGAGCTGTTTTTT,CASKATGQAEELFF
16,TRBV6-1,.,few,TRBJ1-5,TGTGCCAGCAGTACCCCCTGGGGGTCGGTCAATCAGCCCCAGCATTTT,CASSTPWGSVNQPQHF
16,TRBV24-1,.,.,TRBJ1-1,TGTGCCACCAGTGATTCCAGGACAGCAAAGAACACTGAAGCTTTCTTT,CATSDSRTAKNTEAFF
14,TRBV12-3/TRBV12-4,.,.,TRBJ2-5,TGTGCCAGCAGTTTAGGGGGGAACCAAGAGACCCAGTACTTC,CASSLGGNQETQYF
16,TRBV28,.,few,TRBJ2-5,TGTGCCAGCAGTTTATCCCCAGACGTTCGGAGGGAGACCCAGTACTTC,CASSLSPDVRRETQYF
14,TRBV12-3/TRBV12-4,.,few,TRBJ1-1,TGTGCCAGCACCCTCCTCAGGGAGGGGACTGAAGCTTTCTTT,CASTLLREGTEAFF